These 19 T cell receptor beta chains originate from one sample sequenced in a study of spatial heterogeneity in lung cancer. Time point specified: sample taken at primary tumor resection. One entry per CDR3 protein results from TCRdb running MiXCR on the 5' RACE reads. The repertoire holds roughly 39,000 distinct CDR3 sequences, with roughly 8% as singletons. Sample: PBMCs, taken at surgery. These receptors came from a male donor with early-stage non-small cell lung cancer.

With regard to this clonotype: Since a much larger clone is just one base distant, this may be a read error. A read error is likely, as this CDR3 ends without the conserved phenylalanine or tryptophan. The limits of the CDR3 on the DNA are not certain, so only TCRdb's listed CDR3 is given. This chain connects TRBV5-6 to TRBJ2-5. The CDR3 totals 11 residues, both ends included. Germline V lookup: CDR1 SGHDT, CDR2 YYEEEE. This CDR3 is CASSLANMATL.

The table lists this clonotype with many counts. This chain links TRBV14 with TRBJ1-1; 8 nucleotides agree with TRBD1. CDR3 length: 17 amino acids. CDR1 is SGHDN, CDR2 FVKESK, per germline. V lost 2 bases, J lost 3 bases, and 11 bases stayed unmatched. CDR3 residues: CASSQWVDRVIDTEAFF. The CDR3 region has the DNA TGTGCCAGCAGCCAATGGGTGGACAGGGTGATTGACACTGAAGCTTTCTTT.

This clonotype was detected many times. The chain couples TRBV19 to TRBJ1-1; D remains ambiguous. The CDR3 length is 12 residues. Trimming removed 10 bases at V and 4 bases at J, with 13 bases between. Germline V gene lookup returns CDR1 LNHDA and CDR2 SQIVND (reference sequence). The CDR3 DNA sequence: TGTGCCACCAGGACGAAAGGCACTGAAGCTTTCTTT. Its translation: CATRTKGTEAFF. Looking up the rest from reference TRBV19 and TRBJ1-1 gives the full variable domain: DGGITQSPKYLFRKEGQNVTLSCEQNLNHDAMYWYRQDPGQGLRLIYYSQIVNDFQKGDIAEGYSVSREKKESFPLTVTSAQKNPTAFYLCATRTKGTEAFFGQGTRLTVV.

The chain uses TRBV5-1 and TRBJ2-3, with 7 nucleotides matching TRBD2. Germline CDR1 SGHRS, CDR2 YFSETQ. The CDR3 spans 15 residues. V lost 1 base and J lost 5; bases outside the gene matches: 7. The CDR3 DNA is TGCGCCAGCAGCTTGCAGGCGGGGGACTTAGATACGCAGTATTTT. It codes for CASSLQAGDLDTQYF.

V is TRBV7-2 and J is TRBJ2-3; D is undetermined. V lost 5 bases and J 0 bases, leaving 9 bases between the germline ends. From germline, CDR1 is SGHTA and CDR2 FQGNSA. The CDR3 extends over 14 amino acids. The CDR3 DNA reads as TGTGCCAGCAGCGTGAGTACTAGCACAGATACGCAGTATTTT. This codes for CASSVSTSTDTQYF.

This clonotype was picked up many times. V gene TRBV29-1 combines with J gene TRBJ1-3, with D hard to call. Germline V lookup: CDR1 SQVTM, CDR2 ANQGSEA. The CDR3 is 13 residues long. The V and J ends lost 7 bases and 0 bases respectively, with 10 bases between them. Here the CDR3 DNA reads TGCAGCGCTGCGGAGATCTCTGGAAACACCATATATTTT. This translates into CSAAEISGNTIYF. The full variable domain, with the rest looked up from reference TRBV29-1 and TRBJ1-3, is SAVISQKPSRDICQRGTSLTIQCQVDSQVTMMFWYRQQPGQSLTLIATANQGSEATYESGFVIDKFPISRPNLTFSTLTVSNMSPEDSSIYLCSAAEISGNTIYFGEGSWLTVV.

This clonotype was counted at least ten times. The gene calls are TRBV24-1 and TRBJ2-3; D is uncertain. The germline V and J ends were trimmed by 4 bases and 9 bases, with 13 bases remaining between them. The CDR3 has 13 residues. Germline CDR1 KGHDR, CDR2 SFDVKD. CDR3 loop: CATSDPGLPTQYF. The CDR3 region has the DNA TGTGCCACCAGTGACCCCGGATTACCAACGCAGTATTTT.

The sample holds many counts of this clonotype. V is TRBV12-3 or TRBV12-4 and J is TRBJ1-6; 7 nucleotides agree with TRBD1. The J segment lost 9 bases and the V segment lost 5 bases, leaving 7 bases of the junction unmatched. CDR3 length equals 14 residues. The CDR3 is CASSRQGRASPLHF. The CDR3 DNA sequence: TGTGCCAGCAGTCGACAGGGAAGGGCTTCACCCCTCCACTTT.

The CDR3 nucleotides are TGTGCCAGCAGCTTGGCCGATTCCACTGAGCAGTTCTTC. Its translation is CASSLADSTEQFF. The rearrangement uses TRBV5-4 and TRBJ2-1; D is undetermined. Germline CDR1 SGHNT, CDR2 YYREEE (reference sequence). This CDR3 is built from 13 residues. Trimming took off 0 bases at V and 9 bases at J, with 10 bases between the two ends.

This clonotype was observed a handful of times. The J gene is TRBJ2-7, the V gene TRBV14; possibly TRBD1 or TRBD2 for D (7 bases each). V dropped 4 bases and J dropped 4 bases, with 11 bases sitting between them. Per the germline V gene, CDR1 is SGHDN and CDR2 is FVKESK. The CDR3 is 13 amino acids. DNA of the CDR3: TGTGCCAGCAGCCGCAGGGGGGGGTACGAGCAGTACGTC. Amino acids: CASSRRGGYEQYV.

Many counts were recorded for this clonotype. The chain employs TRBV6-5 and TRBJ2-1; D is undetermined. Germline CDR1 MNHEY, CDR2 SVGAGI. CDR3 length: 15 amino acids. The germline V and J ends were trimmed by 2 bases and 9 bases, with 17 bases remaining between them. In DNA, the CDR3 is TGTGCCAGCAGTTACGAGCCTGTCACCCCACTTGAGCAGTTCTTC. Its protein is CASSYEPVTPLEQFF.

This clonotype was recorded a few times. The chain combines TRBV6-5 with TRBJ2-2, with 7 nucleotides matching TRBD1. Looked up from germline, CDR1 is MNHEY and CDR2 is SVGAGI. V shed 6 bases, J shed 5 bases, and the junction held 12 bases outside the gene matches. CDR3 length: 16 residues. DNA for the CDR3: TGTGCCAGCAGGAAGGAACAGGGGATGGGGACCGGGGAGCTGTTTTTT. Its protein is CASRKEQGMGTGELFF.

The rearrangement links TRBV5-1 to TRBJ2-5; TRBD1 aligns across 10 bases. Germline V CDR1 and CDR2: SGHRS, YFSETQ. CDR3 length: 15 amino acids. Germline trimming cut 5 bases from V and 3 bases from J; bases unmatched to any gene: 7. CDR3 residues: CASRVTGTGEETQYF. Here the CDR3 DNA reads TGCGCCAGCAGGGTGACCGGGACAGGGGAAGAGACCCAGTACTTC. Full variable domain (missing parts from reference TRBV5-1 and TRBJ2-5): KAGVTQTPRYLIKTRGQQVTLSCSPISGHRSVSWYQQTPGQGLQFLFEYFSETQRNKGNFPGRFSGRQFSNSRSEMNVSTLELGDSALYLCASRVTGTGEETQYFGPGTRLLVL.

This chain connects TRBV3-1 to TRBJ1-2, with D possibly TRBD1 on 6 matching bases. Germline V gene sequence: CDR1 LGHDT, CDR2 YNNKEL (reference sequence). This CDR3 has 15 amino acids. Trimming left V 4 bases short and J 4 bases short, with 16 bases between. This CDR3 reads CASSPSPGHPYGYTF. The DNA for the CDR3 is TGTGCCAGCAGCCCCTCCCCGGGACATCCCTATGGCTACACCTTC.

This clonotype has ten or more counts. This chain links TRBV7-3 with TRBJ2-2; maybe TRBD2 (5 bases). Trimming left V 2 bases short and J 0 bases short, with 13 bases between. There are 17 residues in the CDR3. CDR1 and CDR2 from the germline V gene are SGHTA and FQGTGA. For the CDR3, the DNA is TGTGCCAGCAGCTTAGGAGGTACTAGATCGAACACCGGGGAGCTGTTTTTT. Its translation: CASSLGGTRSNTGELFF.

The chain employs TRBV7-3 and TRBJ1-2; 8 bases fit TRBD1. The CDR3 loop spans 15 amino acids. Unmatched junction bases numbered 7, after V lost 5 bases and J lost 2 bases. The V gene's germline CDR1 is SGHTA and CDR2 FQGTGA. The CDR3 nucleotides read TGTGCCAGCAGCCAACCCGGGACAGGCAACTATGGCTACACCTTC. Translated, it gives CASSQPGTGNYGYTF.

This clonotype appeared many times. The chain is built from TRBV11-3 and TRBJ2-1; the D gene is possibly TRBD2 (5 bases). CDR1 is SGHNT and CDR2 is YENEEA in the germline V gene. The CDR3 extends over 14 amino acids. Trimming pared 2 bases from V and 5 bases from J, leaving 10 bases between. The CDR3 here is CASSLSYGDNEQFF. CDR3 DNA sequence: TGTGCCAGCAGCTTAAGTTACGGGGACAATGAGCAGTTCTTC. The whole variable domain, filled in from reference TRBV11-3 and TRBJ2-1, reads EAGVVQSPRYKIIEKKQPVAFWCNPISGHNTLYWYLQNLGQGPELLIRYENEEAVDDSQLPKDRFSAERLKGVDSTLKIQPAELGDSAVYLCASSLSYGDNEQFFGPGTRLTVL.

The sample holds many counts of this clonotype. This chain joins TRBV27 and TRBJ2-1; 12 bases are a match to TRBD1. Per the germline V gene, CDR1 is MNHEY and CDR2 is SMNVEV (reference sequence). V dropped 6 bases and J dropped 10; count of bases not matched to a gene: 10. The CDR3 totals 15 residues. CDR3 bases: TGTGCCAGCAGGCCGGGACAGGGGGCTTTTGGCGAGCAGTTCTTC. Translated: CASRPGQGAFGEQFF.

This clonotype was counted many times. V is TRBV15 and J is TRBJ2-3, with D possibly being TRBD1 (5 bases). The CDR3 is 14 amino acids. Germline CDR1 and CDR2: LNHNV and YYDKDF (reference sequence). Trimming shortened V by 0 bases and J by 2 bases, and 6 bases separated the two germline ends. The CDR3 nucleotides are TGTGCCACCAGCAGAGACAGGGACACAGATACGCAGTATTTT. Its translation is CATSRDRDTDTQYF.